This T cell receptor (beta chain) derives from a study of blood T cell repertoires in COVID-19. Whole-study context: Samples taken during acute and convalescent COVID-19 were collected in the United States, Italy and Spain.

Authors' analysis steps: Amplified reference gene primers provided the basis for estimating nucleated cell counts. TCRdb's table, derived via immunoSEQ multiplex PCR, lists solely in-frame clones and lacks some. V and J calls and clone size are those listed in that table; D and trimming were worked out from the DNA. Here the sample spans some 510,000 clones, around nine tenths being singletons. V was trimmed by 2 bases and J by 4 bases, leaving 9 bases between them. The germline gives CDR1 GTSNPN, CDR2 SVGIG (reference sequence). The CDR3 runs 13 residues. Categorization into cohorts depended on clinical history that participants reported.

This TCR came from a woman aged 40 to 49 who had recovered from COVID-19. Source material: PBMCs or T cells enriched from blood (not recorded which). The chain carries TRBV30 and TRBJ1-3; D gene unclear. The CDR3 region is CAWSFTAGNTIYF. For the CDR3, the DNA is TGTGCCTGGAGTTTTACTGCAGGAAACACCATATATTTT.